Each of the 8 T cell receptor beta chains below was sequenced from the same sample in a study of blood T cells in healthy people across ages. Sample-barcoded 5' priming and a J-beta primer mix drove a second PCR of roughly 7 to 11 cycles. TCRdb passed the 5' RACE reads through MiXCR, listing each CDR3 protein once. The sample records about 650,000 distinct CDR3 sequences, less than 40% being singletons. Sequenced: blood. Receptors originate from a woman aged 80 or over in good health.

This chain links TRBV11-2 with TRBJ2-2; the match to TRBD1 covers 8 bases. The junction had 8 bases not matched to a gene; V was cut back by 2 bases and J by 0 bases. Germline loops: CDR1 SGHAT, CDR2 FQNNGV. The CDR3 contains 18 residues. Written as DNA, the CDR3 is TGTGCCAGCAGCTTATCTGGCAGGGGGCCTTCGAACACCGGGGAGCTGTTTTTT. Encoded protein: CASSLSGRGPSNTGELFF.

This chain uses TRBV4-3 with TRBJ1-5, with TRBD1 matching 10 bases. J gave up 4 bases and V 0 bases, and 3 bases lay outside the gene matches. CDR3 length: 16 residues. CDR1 LGHNA and CDR2 YSLEER come from the germline V gene. CDR3 sequence: CASSQEMGQGNQPQHF. DNA of the CDR3: TGCGCCAGCAGCCAAGAGATGGGACAGGGGAATCAGCCCCAGCATTTT.

Many counts were recorded for this clonotype. V and J are TRBV6-1 and TRBJ2-7, with D possibly being TRBD1 (6 bases). The V gene's germline CDR1 is MNHNS and CDR2 SASEGT. The CDR3 runs to 11 residues. The germline V and J ends were trimmed by 7 bases and 2 bases, with 6 bases remaining between them. CDR3 loop: CASKGAYEQYF. The CDR3 bases are TGTGCCAGCAAGGGGGCCTACGAGCAGTACTTC.

This clonotype was seen a few times. A read error is possible here, since a much larger clone lies one base away. The chain recombines TRBV28 with TRBJ2-7; maybe TRBD1 (6 bases). V dropped 7 bases and J dropped 3 bases, with 10 bases sitting between them. The CDR3 spans 12 residues. Germline V lookup: CDR1 MDHEN, CDR2 SYDVKM. CDR3 loop: CASKGRGYEQYF. In DNA, the CDR3 is TGTGCCAGCAAGGGCAGGGGCTACGAGCAGTACTTC.

This clonotype was seen repeatedly, ten times or more. The chain uses TRBV20-1 and TRBJ1-2, with TRBD1 matching 7 bases. This CDR3 spans 14 amino acids. The trim removed 1 base at V and 0 bases at J, leaving 2 bases unmatched. Germline V lookup: CDR1 DFQATT, CDR2 SNEGSKA (reference sequence). The CDR3 loop is CSARGTGANYGYTF. In DNA form, the CDR3 reads TGCAGTGCTAGAGGGACAGGCGCTAACTATGGCTACACCTTC.

The chain recombines TRBV15 with TRBJ2-3, with 9 bases aligning to TRBD2. Per germline, CDR1 LNHNV and CDR2 YYDKDF (reference sequence). The J segment lost 5 bases and the V segment lost 2 bases, leaving 5 bases of the junction unmatched. The CDR3 contains 15 residues. The CDR3 region has the DNA TGTGCCACCAGCAGACTAGCGGGGCCCCAAGATACGCAGTATTTT. It encodes CATSRLAGPQDTQYF.

This clonotype was seen repeatedly, ten times or more. A read error may be the cause here, since a much bigger clone is one base away. The chain employs TRBV2 and TRBJ2-7; 12 bases agree with TRBD1. From germline, CDR1 is SNHLY and CDR2 FYNNEI. The V gene end was trimmed by 4 bases and the J gene end by 5 bases; junction bases not matched to a gene: 6. The CDR3 is 15 amino acids. In DNA form, the CDR3 reads TGTGCCAGCAGTGTTGGGACAGGGGGCTTGGACGAGCAGTACTTC. Residues: CASSVGTGGLDEQYF.

This clonotype was observed at least ten times. This rearrangement joins TRBV5-1 to TRBJ2-1, with D hard to call. This CDR3 has 14 amino acids. Trimming cost V 0 bases and J 9 bases, with 13 bases left between them. The V gene's germline CDR1 is SGHRS and CDR2 YFSETQ. The CDR3 sequence is CASSLDGGTIEQFF. CDR3 DNA: TGCGCCAGCAGCTTGGACGGCGGTACTATTGAGCAGTTCTTC.